Reported below is one T cell receptor beta chain. Its specificity is unknown. The data were obtained in a study of T cells after yellow fever vaccination. Whole-study results and caveats: Subsequent booster samples again held most clones from primary vaccination (96% CD4, roughly 88% CD8).

This CDR3 region has 15 residues. CDR1 and CDR2 from the germline V gene are SEHNR and FQNEAQ (reference sequence). Losses at the gene ends were 7 bases for V and 2 bases for J; bases not matched to a gene: 4. Each CDR3 protein gets one entry after TCRdb re-called the 5' RACE reads with MiXCR. The sample lists about 240,000 distinct CDR3 sequences; about 7.1% were seen once. The V and J genes are TRBV7-9 and TRBJ1-5, with 11 bases matching TRBD1. This TCR came from a man in his thirties or forties who received the YFV17D yellow fever vaccine. The source material was CD4+ T cells sorted from PBMCs, sampled 15 days after the yellow fever booster vaccination. CDR3 sequence: CASKGQGDGNQPQHF. The CDR3, as DNA: TGTGCCAGCAAGGGACAGGGGGACGGCAATCAGCCCCAGCATTTT.